The 13 T cell receptor beta chains in this list originate from one sample, sequenced in a study of graft-versus-host responses after intestinal transplantation. The assay was immunoSEQ multiplex PCR, and TCRdb's table has in-frame clones only and misses some. The sample holds over 45,000 clones, 70% to 90% seen once. The sequencing here drew on PBMCs, taken 26 days after transplant. These TCRs come from a human patient who received an intestinal transplant, so some T cells may come from the graft donor.

The CDR3 DNA follows: TGTGCCAGCAGTTATACATACAATCAGCCCCAGCATTTT. This sequence encodes CASSYTYNQPQHF. V and J are TRBV6-5 and TRBJ1-5; D gene unclear. CDR3 length: 13 amino acids. Trimming removed 3 bases from V and 3 bases from J, with 6 bases in between. Germline V CDR1 and CDR2: MNHEY, SVGAGI.

The chain joins TRBV7-6 to TRBJ2-5; tentative D call: TRBD1 (5 bases). CDR1 is SGHVS and CDR2 is FNYEAQ in the germline V gene. This CDR3 has 17 residues. With 1 base removed from V and 2 bases from J, the gap between germline ends came to 17 bases. CDR3 DNA: TGTGCCAGCAGCTTAGTACGTGGTCAGGGCGTACAAGAGACCCAGTACTTC. Amino acid sequence: CASSLVRGQGVQETQYF.

V is TRBV6-1 and J is TRBJ2-1; TRBD2 matches 7 bases. Germline V gives CDR1 MNHNS, CDR2 SASEGT. Losses at the gene ends were 2 bases for V and 10 bases for J; bases not matched to a gene: 5. The length of the CDR3 is 13 residues. The CDR3: CASSEWERGEQFF. The CDR3 bases are TGTGCCAGCAGTGAATGGGAGCGGGGCGAGCAGTTCTTC.

The chain is built from TRBV5-1 and TRBJ1-4; 8 bases fit TRBD1. Germline V gene lookup returns CDR1 SGHRS and CDR2 YFSETQ. V was pared by 4 bases and J by 0 bases, with 17 bases of the junction left unmatched. The CDR3 covers 20 residues. DNA of the CDR3: TGCGCCAGCAGCGACTGGGGCCCCACACAGGGGGGTGCAACTAATGAAAAACTGTTTTTT. Its translation: CASSDWGPTQGGATNEKLFF.

The chain recombines TRBV28 with TRBJ1-5; D may be TRBD1 (6 bases). The CDR3 spans 14 residues. The V end was cut by 3 bases, the J end by 5 bases, with 11 bases between. Germline V gives CDR1 MDHEN, CDR2 SYDVKM. The CDR3 DNA sequence: TGTGCCAGCAGTTTCTCAGGGGTCGATCAGCCCCAGCATTTT. Protein sequence: CASSFSGVDQPQHF.

V and J are TRBV7-9 and TRBJ1-4; 8 nucleotides align to TRBD1. Per the germline V gene, CDR1 is SEHNR and CDR2 is FQNEAQ (reference sequence). The CDR3 loop spans 16 amino acids. The V and J ends lost 1 base and 8 bases, in that order; junction bases with no gene match: 9. The CDR3 region is CASSLVSRTGNEKLFF. DNA of the CDR3: TGTGCCAGCAGCTTAGTCTCCAGGACAGGGAACGAAAAACTGTTTTTT.

The chain combines TRBV5-4 with TRBJ2-7; D is unclear. The CDR3 sequence is 19 residues long. Trimming took off 4 bases at V and 6 bases at J, with 32 bases between the two ends. Looked up from germline, CDR1 is SGHNT and CDR2 is YYREEE (reference sequence). This chain's CDR3 is CASSRRLGLDAAQLCEQYF. The CDR3 DNA reads as TGTGCCAGCAGCCGGCGTTTGGGTCTAGATGCAGCCCAGCTCTGCGAGCAGTACTTC. Supplemented by reference TRBV5-4 and TRBJ2-7, the full variable domain reads ETGVTQSPTHLIKTRGQQVTLRCSSQSGHNTVSWYQQALGQGPQFIFQYYREEENGRGNFPPRFSGLQFPNYSSELNVNALELDDSALYLCASSRRLGLDAAQLCEQYFGPGTRLTVT.

This chain connects TRBV6-6 to TRBJ1-2; TRBD1 aligns across 7 bases. The V and J ends lost 10 bases and 8 bases, in that order; junction bases with no gene match: 10. In germline, CDR1 is MNHNY, CDR2 SVGAGI (reference sequence). CDR3 size: 12 residues. The CDR3 protein is CAIQGGNGGYTF. The CDR3 DNA sequence: TGTGCCATCCAGGGGGGCAACGGCGGCTACACCTTC.

V usage is TRBV18 and J usage is TRBJ2-5, with a weak D call TRBD2 (6 bases). V lost 6 bases, J lost 3 bases, and 20 bases lay in between. The CDR3 sequence is 16 residues long. Germline V gene lookup returns CDR1 KGHSH and CDR2 LQKENI. The DNA for the CDR3 is TGTGCCAGCTCCGCCCTAGCTGGGGACTTGGAAGAGACCCAGTACTTC. It yields the protein CASSALAGDLEETQYF.

The chain has TRBV5-1 and TRBJ1-1; D not certain. The CDR3 is made up of 15 amino acids. The germline gives CDR1 SGHRS, CDR2 YFSETQ. With 1 base removed from V and 1 base from J, the gap between germline ends came to 11 bases. The CDR3 is CASSLSFGGNTEAFF. The CDR3 DNA sequence: TGCGCCAGCAGCTTGTCTTTCGGCGGGAACACTGAAGCTTTCTTT.

The CDR3 nucleotides are TGTGCCAGCAGTTACACGGACAGGGGACGAGGTTACACCTTC. Protein: CASSYTDRGRGYTF. This chain links TRBV28 with TRBJ1-2, with 9 bases lining up with TRBD1. The CDR3 has 14 residues. The J segment lost 11 bases and the V segment lost 4 bases, leaving 11 bases of the junction unmatched. Germline V gene lookup returns CDR1 MDHEN and CDR2 SYDVKM.

The V call is TRBV5-1, the J call TRBJ2-5; the D is unclear. Trimming shortened V by 0 bases and J by 5 bases, and 5 bases separated the two germline ends. Per germline, CDR1 SGHRS and CDR2 YFSETQ. The CDR3 covers 12 residues. CDR3 coding DNA: TGCGCCAGCAGCTTGGGGGCCGAGACCCAGTACTTC. Its protein is CASSLGAETQYF.

The rearrangement uses TRBV5-1 and TRBJ1-1, with 7 bases lining up with TRBD1. Germline-derived CDR1 and CDR2 are SGHRS and YFSETQ. J gave up 3 bases and V 3 bases, and 2 bases lay outside the gene matches. CDR3 size: 13 residues. The CDR3 sequence: CASSSTGDTEAFF. CDR3 coding DNA: TGCGCCAGCAGCTCCACAGGGGACACTGAAGCTTTCTTT.